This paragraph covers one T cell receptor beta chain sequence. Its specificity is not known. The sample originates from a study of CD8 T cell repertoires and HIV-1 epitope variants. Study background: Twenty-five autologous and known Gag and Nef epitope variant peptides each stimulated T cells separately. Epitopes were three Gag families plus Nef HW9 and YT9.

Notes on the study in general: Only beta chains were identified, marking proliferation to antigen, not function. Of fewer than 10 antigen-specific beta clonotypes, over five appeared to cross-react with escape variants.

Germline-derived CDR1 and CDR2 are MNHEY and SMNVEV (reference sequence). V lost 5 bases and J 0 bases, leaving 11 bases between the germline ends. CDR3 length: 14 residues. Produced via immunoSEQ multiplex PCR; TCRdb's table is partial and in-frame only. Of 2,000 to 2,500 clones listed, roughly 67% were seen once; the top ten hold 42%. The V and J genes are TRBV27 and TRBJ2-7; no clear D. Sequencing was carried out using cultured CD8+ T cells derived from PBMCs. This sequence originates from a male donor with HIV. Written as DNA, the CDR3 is TGTGCCAGCAGTGAGATTGCAAGCTCCTACGAGCAGTACTTC. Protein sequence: CASSEIASSYEQYF.